The 31 T cell receptor beta chains in this list originate from one sample, sequenced in a study of control samples from healthy donors and cancer patients. Generated by immunoSEQ multiplex PCR, the TCRdb table keeps only in-frame clones and is missing some. The sample includes 170,000 or so clones, approximately 92% of them seen just once. The sequenced sample consisted of blood. The receptors come from a woman between 40 and 55 years old in good health.

This rearrangement joins TRBV6-6 to TRBJ1-2; TRBD1 matches 7 bases. Germline CDR1 reads MNHNY; CDR2 reads SVGAGI (reference sequence). The CDR3 totals 17 residues. V was pared by 5 bases and J by 0 bases, with 12 bases of the junction left unmatched. The CDR3 spells CASSLTGTDPSNYGYTF. In DNA form, the CDR3 reads TGTGCCAGCAGTCTTACCGGGACAGACCCTTCTAACTATGGCTACACCTTC.

J is TRBJ2-7 and V is TRBV11-2, with TRBD2 matching over 8 bases. CDR1 is SGHAT, CDR2 FQNNGV, per germline. J lost 4 bases, V lost 5 bases, and 10 bases had no gene match. This CDR3 is 15 amino acids long. CDR3 coding DNA: TGTGCCAGCAGCCCGCAGGCGGGGGGCCTTTACGAGCAGTACTTC. This encodes CASSPQAGGLYEQYF.

The chain links TRBV5-1 to TRBJ1-1; a possible D gene is TRBD1 (6 bases). Germline V gene sequence: CDR1 SGHRS, CDR2 YFSETQ. With 4 bases removed from V and 8 bases from J, the gap between germline ends came to 15 bases. CDR3 length: 13 amino acids. The chain's CDR3 is CASSARMGAEAFF. The CDR3 region has the DNA TGCGCCAGCAGCGCCAGAATGGGGGCGGAAGCTTTCTTT. The full variable domain, rest sourced from reference TRBV5-1 and TRBJ1-1, is KAGVTQTPRYLIKTRGQQVTLSCSPISGHRSVSWYQQTPGQGLQFLFEYFSETQRNKGNFPGRFSGRQFSNSRSEMNVSTLELGDSALYLCASSARMGAEAFFGQGTRLTVV.

This chain's CDR3 is CATSREYVGSWNIQYF. CDR3 nucleotides: TGTGCCACCAGCAGAGAGTATGTAGGGTCGTGGAACATTCAGTACTTC. The V and J genes are TRBV15 and TRBJ2-4; no clear D. From germline, CDR1 is LNHNV and CDR2 YYDKDF (reference sequence). CDR3 length: 16 residues. Deletions cut 0 bases from V and 7 bases from J, with 16 bases between.

V and J are TRBV13 and TRBJ2-2; D may be TRBD1 or TRBD2 (5 bases each). The germline V gene encodes CDR1 PRHDT and CDR2 FYEKMQ (reference sequence). The ends were cut back, 4 bases at V and 7 bases at J, with 19 bases in the middle. The CDR3 has 16 residues. The CDR3 DNA reads TGTGCCAGCAGCTCCGGGACGGGACCTTATGGCGGGGAGCTGTTTTTT. This sequence encodes CASSSGTGPYGGELFF. The full variable domain, in which reference TRBV13 and TRBJ2-2 provide the parts outside the CDR3, is AAGVIQSPRHLIKEKRETATLKCYPIPRHDTVYWYQQGPGQDPQFLISFYEKMQSDKGSIPDRFSAQQFSDYHSELNMSSLELGDSALYFCASSSGTGPYGGELFFGEGSRLTVL.

This clone was detected only once. The gene calls are TRBV5-1 and TRBJ2-3, with D possibly TRBD1 on 5 matching bases. V lost 0 bases to trimming and J lost 2 bases, with 10 bases between them. The CDR3 is made up of 15 amino acids. CDR1 SGHRS and CDR2 YFSETQ come from the germline V gene. Here the CDR3 reads CASSLEGRNTDTQYF. The CDR3 nucleotides read TGCGCCAGCAGCTTGGAGGGGCGCAACACAGATACGCAGTATTTT.

This sequence joins TRBV4-1 and TRBJ2-3, with a tentative D call TRBD2 (5 bases). The CDR3 is 17 amino acids. Trimming took 0 bases from V and 0 from J, leaving 13 bases between them. The germline V gene has CDR1 MGHRA and CDR2 YSYEKL. In DNA, the CDR3 is TGCGCCAGCAGCCAAGATCCTCCGGGAACTAGCACAGATACGCAGTATTTT. Translated: CASSQDPPGTSTDTQYF.

The chain is built from TRBV15 and TRBJ1-6; 8 bases match TRBD1. The junction had 3 bases not matched to a gene; V was cut back by 3 bases and J by 5 bases. Germline CDR1 is LNHNV and CDR2 is YYDKDF (reference sequence). This CDR3 is built from 15 residues. As DNA, the CDR3 is TGTGCCACCAGCAGGGCGGACAGGGATAATTCACCCCTCCACTTT. It codes for CATSRADRDNSPLHF. The full variable domain, its missing parts supplied by reference TRBV15 and TRBJ1-6, is DAMVIQNPRYQVTQFGKPVTLSCSQTLNHNVMYWYQQKSSQAPKLLFHYYDKDFNNEADTPDNFQSRRPNTSFCFLDIRSPGLGDTAMYLCATSRADRDNSPLHFGNGTRLTVT.

V gene TRBV15 combines with J gene TRBJ1-4; TRBD1 aligns across 8 bases. V trimming: 1 base; J trimming: 7 bases; junction bases outside the gene matches: 5. The CDR3 runs to 15 residues. Per germline, CDR1 LNHNV and CDR2 YYDKDF (reference sequence). As DNA, the CDR3 is TGTGCCACCAGCAGAGGAGGGACAGGTAGTGAAAAACTGTTTTTT. Translating it yields CATSRGGTGSEKLFF.

This chain links TRBV7-8 with TRBJ2-7; D could derive from TRBD1 or TRBD2 (5 bases each). The CDR3 contains 14 residues. The V end lost 5 bases, the J end lost 7 bases, and 18 bases lay between the germline ends. Germline V gene lookup returns CDR1 SGHVS and CDR2 FQNEAQ. The CDR3 DNA follows: TGTGCCAGCAGCCCCCCCGGGCTTGGGGGTGAGCAGTACTTC. This gives the protein CASSPPGLGGEQYF.

The J gene is TRBJ2-2, the V gene TRBV2; maybe TRBD2 (5 bases). Per germline, CDR1 SNHLY and CDR2 FYNNEI. This CDR3 has 13 residues. With 7 bases removed from V and 4 bases from J, the gap between germline ends came to 10 bases. The CDR3 sequence is CASTEGFTGELFF. The CDR3 DNA reads TGTGCCAGCACCGAGGGCTTCACCGGGGAGCTGTTTTTT.

V is TRBV7-9 and J is TRBJ1-2, with D hard to call. Trimming pared 5 bases from V and 5 bases from J, leaving 12 bases between. The germline CDR1 and CDR2 sequences are SEHNR and FQNEAQ (reference sequence). The CDR3 consists of 13 residues. The CDR3 DNA follows: TGTGCCAGCAGCCGACAACCTGAATATGGCTACACCTTC. Translated: CASSRQPEYGYTF.

V is TRBV14 and J is TRBJ1-4; maybe TRBD1 (6 bases). Trimming pared 1 base from V and 8 bases from J, leaving 14 bases between. The CDR3 spans 15 residues. Germline CDR1 SGHDN, CDR2 FVKESK. In DNA form, the CDR3 reads TGTGCCAGCAGCCAAGTCAGGGGCGTGGGAGAAAAACTGTTTTTT. Amino acid sequence: CASSQVRGVGEKLFF. Supplemented by reference TRBV14 and TRBJ1-4, the full variable domain reads EAGVTQFPSHSVIEKGQTVTLRCDPISGHDNLYWYRRVMGKEIKFLLHFVKESKQDESGMPNNRFLAERTGGTYSTLKVQPAELEDSGVYFCASSQVRGVGEKLFFGSGTQLSVL.

DNA of the CDR3: TGCGCCAGCAGCGGACCAGTTGGCTCCGGGGAGACCCAGTACTTC. Translated, it gives CASSGPVGSGETQYF. The chain has TRBV5-1 and TRBJ2-5; D not resolved. Per the germline V gene, CDR1 is SGHRS and CDR2 is YFSETQ. Between the trimmed V and J ends, which lost 4 bases and 5 bases, there was a span of 18 bases. The CDR3 has 15 residues.

The chain combines TRBV7-6 with TRBJ2-1; 8 bases are a match to TRBD1. Germline V gene sequence: CDR1 SGHVS, CDR2 FNYEAQ. The CDR3 is made up of 15 amino acids. The V gene end was trimmed by 6 bases and the J gene end by 5 bases; junction bases not matched to a gene: 9. DNA of the CDR3: TGTGCCAGCAGACTCTCCCTGACAGGGGACAATGAGCAGTTCTTC. Amino acids: CASRLSLTGDNEQFF. The variable domain in full, with the rest retrieved from reference TRBV7-6 and TRBJ2-1, is GAGVSQSPRYKVTKRGQDVALRCDPISGHVSLYWYRQALGQGPEFLTYFNYEAQQDKSGLPNDRFSAERPEGSISTLTIQRTEQRDSAMYRCASRLSLTGDNEQFFGPGTRLTVL.

This clone appeared a single time. This chain links TRBV7-2 with TRBJ2-7, with D hard to call. The CDR3 spans 12 residues. V lost 2 bases and J 6 bases, leaving 8 bases between the germline ends. CDR1 SGHTA and CDR2 FQGNSA come from the germline V gene. The CDR3 sequence: CASSLKGREQYF. DNA for the CDR3: TGTGCCAGCAGCTTAAAAGGTCGCGAGCAGTACTTC.

V usage is TRBV5-6 and J usage is TRBJ1-4; a possible D gene is TRBD1 (6 bases). The CDR3 has 14 amino acids. The ends were cut back, 4 bases at V and 0 bases at J, with 7 bases in the middle. The germline V gene has CDR1 SGHDT and CDR2 YYEEEE. CDR3 nucleotide sequence: TGTGCCAGCAGCCCAGGGGCAACTAATGAAAAACTGTTTTTT. Its translation: CASSPGATNEKLFF.

This clone was seen only once. This chain connects TRBV6-5 to TRBJ1-1; D is perhaps TRBD1 (5 bases). The V end was cut by 7 bases, the J end by 1 base, with 13 bases between. The CDR3 is made up of 14 amino acids. Looked up from germline, CDR1 is MNHEY and CDR2 is SVGAGI. The CDR3 spells CASNLVRGNTEAFF. The CDR3 DNA sequence: TGTGCCAGCAACCTAGTGAGGGGGAACACTGAAGCTTTCTTT.

This chain connects TRBV4-1 to TRBJ1-1; D is unclear. Trimming took 0 bases from V and 4 from J, leaving 18 bases between them. Germline V gives CDR1 MGHRA, CDR2 YSYEKL. This CDR3 has 17 residues. The CDR3 bases are TGCGCCAGCAGCCAAGAGGGTGTGGGAGAAAGGAGCACTGAAGCTTTCTTT. Protein product: CASSQEGVGERSTEAFF.

V is TRBV7-6 and J is TRBJ2-7, with TRBD1 matching over 7 bases. The CDR3 has 15 residues. V lost 1 base, J lost 2 bases, and 5 bases stayed unmatched. The germline V gene encodes CDR1 SGHVS and CDR2 FNYEAQ. CDR3 residues: CASSLGMGQPYEQYF. The CDR3 DNA is TGTGCCAGCAGCTTAGGTATGGGACAGCCCTACGAGCAGTACTTC.

For the CDR3, the DNA is TGCAGCGTCTTGGGGGAGGATGGCTACACCTTC. It yields the protein CSVLGEDGYTF. The V call is TRBV29-1, the J call TRBJ1-2; maybe TRBD1 (5 bases). The V end lost 6 bases, the J end lost 6 bases, and 11 bases lay between the germline ends. From germline, CDR1 is SQVTM and CDR2 ANQGSEA. The CDR3 extends over 11 amino acids.

The V and J genes are TRBV11-2 and TRBJ1-1; D unresolved. V lost 5 bases and J 0 bases, leaving 16 bases between the germline ends. The germline V gene has CDR1 SGHAT and CDR2 FQNNGV. This CDR3 is 16 amino acids long. The CDR3 region is CASSPGAAGMNTEAFF. DNA of the CDR3: TGTGCCAGCAGCCCAGGTGCGGCAGGCATGAACACTGAAGCTTTCTTT.

This chain connects TRBV4-1 to TRBJ1-6; D is perhaps TRBD1 (5 bases). The germline V gene has CDR1 MGHRA and CDR2 YSYEKL. V gave up 2 bases and J gave up 6 bases, with 11 bases separating them. The CDR3 is 15 amino acids. CDR3 protein: CASSQQGLGNSPLHF. CDR3 DNA sequence: TGCGCCAGCAGCCAACAGGGTTTGGGTAATTCACCCCTCCACTTT.

This clone has only one observation. The gene calls are TRBV27 and TRBJ1-2; tentative D call: TRBD1 (5 bases). V lost 2 bases and J lost 4, with 11 bases in between. The CDR3 has 14 amino acids. Germline CDR1 is MNHEY and CDR2 is SMNVEV (reference sequence). The CDR3 loop reads CASSLGGIPYGYTF. The CDR3 DNA is TGTGCCAGCAGTTTAGGGGGGATTCCCTATGGCTACACCTTC.

The rearrangement uses TRBV12-3 or TRBV12-4 and TRBJ2-1, with D unresolved. CDR3 length equals 13 residues. Trimming removed 1 base from V and 9 bases from J, with 10 bases in between. The CDR3 here is CASSLGSLGEQFF. The CDR3 bases are TGTGCCAGCAGTTTAGGGTCCTTGGGTGAGCAGTTCTTC.

This clone was seen more than once but under ten times. The J gene is TRBJ2-2, the V gene TRBV5-1, with TRBD1 matching 10 bases. After removal of 6 bases from V and 3 bases from J, the junction contained 5 bases not matched to a gene. Per the germline V gene, CDR1 is SGHRS and CDR2 is YFSETQ. The CDR3 extends over 15 amino acids. This CDR3 is CASTPTGGYTGELFF. In DNA, the CDR3 is TGCGCCAGCACCCCGACAGGGGGCTACACCGGGGAGCTGTTTTTT.

The chain carries TRBV20-1 and TRBJ2-1; D unresolved. Trimming removed 6 bases at V and 15 bases at J, with 18 bases between. Germline V gene lookup returns CDR1 DFQATT and CDR2 SNEGSKA (reference sequence). This CDR3 has 11 amino acids. The CDR3 loop reads CSATGDSRRFF. In DNA, the CDR3 is TGCAGTGCGACGGGTGACTCTCGTCGGTTCTTC.

The rearrangement joins TRBV5-1 to TRBJ2-5; no clear D. The V gene lost 3 bases and the J gene lost 3 bases, with 9 bases spanning the gap. The CDR3 is 13 amino acids. CDR1 and CDR2 (germline): SGHRS, YFSETQ. CDR3 sequence: CASSSLPEETQYF. Here the CDR3 DNA reads TGCGCCAGCAGCTCGTTACCAGAAGAGACCCAGTACTTC.

This clone was picked up one time. V usage is TRBV2 and J usage is TRBJ1-2; 7 bases map to TRBD1. J lost 4 bases, V lost 6 bases, and 8 bases had no gene match. Germline values: CDR1 SNHLY, CDR2 FYNNEI. The CDR3 has 14 residues. The CDR3 sequence is CASSDPDRVYGYTF. CDR3 sequence (DNA): TGTGCCAGCAGCGATCCCGACAGGGTCTATGGCTACACCTTC.

The rearrangement joins TRBV5-5 to TRBJ1-6, with D perhaps matching TRBD1 (5 bases). V dropped 0 bases and J dropped 7 bases, with 11 bases sitting between them. CDR1 is SGHKS and CDR2 is YYEKEE in the germline V gene (reference sequence). The CDR3 is 15 residues long. The chain's CDR3 is CASSLDWGVNSPLHF. CDR3 nucleotide sequence: TGTGCCAGCAGCTTGGATTGGGGCGTCAATTCACCCCTCCACTTT. The complete variable domain, with remaining parts taken from reference TRBV5-5 and TRBJ1-6, reads DAGVTQSPTHLIKTRGQQVTLRCSPISGHKSVSWYQQVLGQGPQFIFQYYEKEERGRGNFPDRFSARQFPNYSSELNVNALLLGDSALYLCASSLDWGVNSPLHFGNGTRLTVT.

The genes are TRBV2 and TRBJ1-4; tentatively, D is TRBD1 (5 bases). Germline V gene sequence: CDR1 SNHLY, CDR2 FYNNEI. This CDR3 is 16 amino acids long. V was cut by 7 bases and J by 3 bases, with 18 bases left in between. Here the CDR3 reads CASNLLGQGSNEKLFF. The DNA for the CDR3 is TGTGCCAGCAACCTCCTCGGGCAGGGATCTAATGAAAAACTGTTTTTT.